Below, one T cell receptor beta chain is given with its context. Its binding antigen is unknown. Base qualities are not provided; no much larger clone lies one nucleotide away. Per the germline V gene, SGHTS is the CDR1 and YDEGEE is the CDR2. The germline V and J ends show losses of 4 bases and 7 bases respectively, and no gene match explains 7 bases of the junction. The CDR3 measures 15 amino acids from cysteine to phenylalanine. The retained sequence is limited to the CDR3, 45 bases, with the frame set at the first base. The source of the sample is a study of cytomegalovirus exposure and HLA in healthy donors (TCRdb year 2017). Background on the whole study: An earlier analysis of approximately 640 of the donors reported more than 250 Gb of sequence data and 100 million to 140 million unique TCR beta sequences from about 200 million T cells. About 300 gigabases of sequencing data and roughly 80 million unique TCR sequences made up an early release that covered several hundred HLA-typed donors. The genetic ancestry cluster associated with self-reported Caucasian donors included 65% to 90% of the roughly 410 genotyped donors. The aim of the study was to test whether cataloging public T cell receptors could identify signatures of past pathogen exposure. The study used immunosequencing to profile the T cell repertoires of approximately 640 subjects and linked those repertoires to cytomegalovirus serostatus. A separate validation cohort of roughly 110 different subjects was used in addition to the approximately 670-subject first cohort. To predict cytomegalovirus infection status, the study brought together high-throughput TCR immunosequencing, statistical association of individual TCRs with disease status, and machine learning. A later analysis re-examined previously published TCR beta repertoires from more than 600 donors and added high-resolution HLA genotyping to investigate patterns of TCR occurrence. The later analysis used no new phenotypic data to find candidate immune exposures, relying instead on TCR beta sequences and their occurrence across donors. An earlier analysis of fewer than 750 of the donors used high-throughput TCR beta sequencing to judge whether each TCR beta V gene segment behaved as functional or pseudogenic. Alongside the repertoire data, information on donor age, sex, ethnicity and CMV serostatus was compiled. A later genetic analysis took genome-wide SNP genotypes for about three fifths of the roughly 670 donors and used that subset as a discovery cohort. All discovery cohort repertoires had been generated on a single sequencing platform. Both class I and class II loci were covered by HLA typing, at four-digit resolution. Typing coverage differed by locus: A, B, C, DRB1 and DQB1 were typed in about 620-630 donors, DQA1 in about 560, DPA1 in 600 to 610, and DPB1 in approximately 450. Because of strong linkage in the cohort, four or five DR-DQ haplotypes were treated as single units for association and clustering. Among 300 to 500 genotyped donors of the cohort, an average of approximately 200,000 unique TCR beta nucleotide sequences was sequenced per donor, of which 15% to 20% were non-productive. General findings and caveats noted by the study authors: Sequencing depth was assumed to be roughly uniform across donors in the presence/absence analyses, though that assumption may not hold. A further reported finding was that TCR beta sequences accurately predicted the HLA-A and HLA-B alleles for most subjects in the first cohort. Some IMGT-functional V segments, including TRBV6-2 and TRBV6-3, could not be distinguished by the 87-base-pair reads and were therefore excluded. Strong co-occurrence of HLA alleles, especially DR and DQ, made assigning TCR associations to individual alleles difficult. The only immune exposure information available for the cohort was CMV serostatus. A later genetic analysis associated a missense DCLRE1C variant with V-gene and J-gene trimming of TCR beta chains, and an independent cohort replicated the association. A later analysis associated approximately 17,000 TCR beta sequences with specific HLA alleles at a false discovery rate of 0.05. In this cohort, only TCR beta chains were sequenced, and detectable features were limited by the absence of alpha or paired-chain data. The authors suggested that the approach could potentially be extended to other disease states and immunological phenotypes. Because counts were too low, some 16 rarely observed V segments, including chromosome 9 orphons, were excluded from the earlier analysis of fewer than 650 of the donors. Linkage disequilibrium might explain the correlated functional status among segregating V segments, but an unknown experimental factor could not be ruled out. HLA typing was unavailable for some donors at each locus, so association tests used only the typed subset. In a later analysis, several top co-occurrence clusters were reported to appear linked to parvovirus B19, influenza, CMV and Epstein-Barr virus. The study gave a list of over 150 TCR beta chains associated with cytomegalovirus. A later analysis found that TCR association rates varied across HLA loci, with DRB1 alleles showing the most associated TCRs and HLA-C alleles the fewest. According to a later genetic analysis, donors in an Asian-associated ancestry cluster had fewer N-insertions in productive TCRs than the approximately 700-donor mean. A group of highly shared sequence variants was considered likely to be a technical artifact of the sequencing pipeline. According to a later analysis, most CMV-associated TCR beta chains appeared to be HLA-restricted, and the HLA associations seemed to be driven largely by CMV exposure. Broadly in line with IMGT annotations, most TCR beta V segments showed up in productive rearrangements about 87% or about 30% of the time in an earlier analysis of about 500 of the donors. The classifier was reported to diagnose cytomegalovirus status with high specificity and sensitivity in both the original cohort and the validation cohort. A few of the identified cytomegalovirus-associated TCR beta chains were confirmed in vitro to be specific for cytomegalovirus antigens. Most TCR sequences were seen in very few donors, while some public TCRs were found in many individuals. A later analysis found that HLA-associated TCR beta chains were more clonally expanded and had lower generation probabilities than equally common non-associated chains.

The cohort consisted of 650 to 700 healthy bone marrow donors. At the time of sampling, all cohort members were nominally healthy, though unrecorded immune exposures were likely present. The donor was CMV seropositive and was included in the group of 250 to 350 seropositive cohort members. Each donor provided a peripheral blood sample, and peripheral blood mononuclear cells were used for TCR beta sequencing. Genomic DNA was extracted from the blood cell samples with the Qiagen DNeasy Blood Extraction Kit. The receptor library was made with the immunoSEQ multiplex PCR assay. The multiplex PCR relied on a mix of 60 forward primers for TCR Vbeta segments and 13 reverse primers for TCR Jbeta segments. Amplification of the CDR3 region of rearranged TCR beta genes was performed with a multiplex PCR assay on genomic DNA. The Illumina HiSeq System was used to sequence the amplified TCR beta libraries as 87-base-pair reads. The source study handled its data this way. Across the 600 to 700 repertoires, a later analysis counted approximately 83 million unique TCR beta chains, some 11 million of which were shared by at least two donors. Raw reads were error-corrected and collapsed into unique sequences with a nearest-neighbor algorithm that merged closely related sequences to remove PCR and sequencing errors. CDR3 sequences were aligned to IMGT reference sequences to assign V, D and J gene segments. For a sequence to be retained, at least a six-nucleotide match to both a V gene segment and a J gene segment was required. A rearrangement was called productive if the CDR3 had no stop codons and remained in frame with V and J, and every other rearrangement was called non-productive. Following IMGT convention, CDR3 was defined as the stretch from the second conserved V-encoded cysteine up to the conserved J-encoded phenylalanine. The earlier analysis of a few hundred of the donors excluded sequences that lacked an unambiguous match to a single V gene segment. In an earlier analysis of 587 of the donors, a V segment was called functional when productive rearrangements were above 56.7%, and segregating when the standard deviation between donors exceeded 5%. To diagnose cytomegalovirus status from the catalog of TCR beta chain sequences, a statistical classification framework was built. V and J gene assignment, in a later analysis, came from comparing TCR nucleotide sequences with IMGT/GENE-DB human TR gene sequences. In a later analysis, CDR3 sequences and most-parsimonious VDJ recombination scenarios were assigned using the TCRdist pipeline. In a later analysis, each TCR beta chain was defined by its CDR3 amino acid sequence together with its V-gene family, and reads lacking a unique V-gene family were excluded. As a way to deal with suspected cross-contamination and a sequencing artifact, a later analysis dropped more than 500 nucleotide sequences that were highly shared and had low generation probability. For each public chain, a later analysis derived a clonal expansion index from normalized ranks of inferred template counts within each repertoire. In a later analysis, generation probabilities were computed with a VDJ recombination model fitted to out-of-frame rearrangements, and the resulting probabilities were checked against IGoR. A later analysis scored TCR-TCR, TCR-HLA and TCR-CMV co-occurrence with hypergeometric tests, applying a repertoire-size bias correction to TCR pairs. False discovery rates were estimated in a later analysis by permuting HLA or CMV assignments 20 times. In a later analysis, co-occurring TCRs were grouped using DBSCAN, with TCRdist sequence similarity added in when clustering inside HLA-allele-positive subsets. Co-occurrence clustering excluded repertoires with fewer than 30,000 or more than 120,000 public chains, plus five with anomalous nucleotide sharing. TCRdb limited this immuneACCESS table to in-frame rearrangements with V and J called. A share of clones is missing; checked studies link under half to unresolved V genes, and the rest is unexplained. V and J calls and clone size are as listed in that table; D and trimming were resolved from the DNA. This sample gives 80,000 to 130,000 clones in total; about three quarters of them show up just once. 14% of the sample rests with the top ten.

The receptor was isolated from a male donor in good health and CMV-seropositive. The sequence is built from TRBV5-8 and TRBJ1-4; 10 central nucleotides agree with TRBD1. Material for sequencing was PBMCs. The CDR3 sequence is CASSLDGTGVEKLFF. The DNA reads as follows: TGTGCCAGCAGCCTGGACGGGACAGGGGTTGAAAAACTGTTTTTT.